The 11 T cell receptor beta chains in this list originate from one sample, sequenced in a study of blood T cell repertoires in COVID-19. The table came from immunoSEQ multiplex PCR; TCRdb's copy has only in-frame clones and leaves some out. This repertoire shows around 130,000 clones, 70% to 90% found once; its top ten account for roughly 3.5%. Material for sequencing was PBMCs or T cells enriched from blood (not recorded which). Source of these receptors: a woman between 45 and 65 years old with acute COVID-19.

This chain joins TRBV3-1 (or the pseudogene TRBV3-2) and TRBJ2-3; 13 positions match TRBD2. V was pared by 1 base and J by 6 bases, with 13 bases of the junction left unmatched. Germline values: CDR1 LGHDT, CDR2 YNNKEL (reference sequence). This CDR3 is built from 19 residues. The CDR3 protein is CASSQVRRGLAGKGDTQYF. The CDR3 region has the DNA TGTGCCAGCAGCCAAGTTCGTCGGGGACTAGCGGGAAAAGGGGATACGCAGTATTTT.

A single count supports this clone. The genes are TRBV6-2 or TRBV6-3 and TRBJ2-3, with a possible D match to TRBD2 (6 bases). Germline V gene sequence: CDR1 MNHEY, CDR2 SVGEGT. This CDR3 comprises 15 residues. V was cut by 6 bases and J by 2 bases, with 15 bases left in between. The CDR3 DNA reads TGTGCCAGCAGCATCCGGGACTCCTACACAGATACGCAGTATTTT. It translates to CASSIRDSYTDTQYF.

V gene TRBV6-5 combines with J gene TRBJ1-5, with D unclear. CDR3 length equals 15 residues. V dropped 2 bases and J dropped 1 base, with 9 bases sitting between them. The germline V gene has CDR1 MNHEY and CDR2 SVGAGI. The chain's CDR3 is CASSYTSGSNQPQHF. CDR3 DNA sequence: TGTGCCAGCAGTTACACCAGCGGAAGCAATCAGCCCCAGCATTTT.

The rearrangement links TRBV4-1 to TRBJ1-4; the D gene is possibly TRBD1 (6 bases). The V end lost 0 bases, the J end lost 7 bases, and 15 bases lay between the germline ends. This CDR3 has 16 amino acids. From germline, CDR1 is MGHRA and CDR2 YSYEKL. CDR3 amino acids: CASSQDTGARGEKLFF. The CDR3 DNA reads TGCGCCAGCAGCCAAGATACTGGGGCCAGGGGTGAAAAACTGTTTTTT.

This chain joins TRBV11-3 and TRBJ2-3, with a tentative D call TRBD1 (6 bases). Germline values: CDR1 SGHNT, CDR2 YENEEA. V was clipped by 4 bases and J by 2 bases, with 7 bases between them. This CDR3 has 13 residues. The CDR3 loop reads CASSSGDTDTQYF. The CDR3 DNA sequence: TGTGCCAGCAGCTCAGGGGACACAGATACGCAGTATTTT.

The rearrangement joins TRBV5-8 to TRBJ1-1; TRBD1 matches at 7 bases. Per germline, CDR1 SGHTS and CDR2 YDEGEE. V lost 4 bases and J lost 0; bases outside the gene matches: 6. The CDR3 sequence is 15 residues long. DNA for the CDR3: TGTGCCAGCAGCACCAGGGGGACGATGAACACTGAAGCTTTCTTT. Amino acids: CASSTRGTMNTEAFF.

This clone was counted a few times. V and J are TRBV29-1 and TRBJ2-2, with 9 bases aligning to TRBD1. The germline CDR1 and CDR2 sequences are SQVTM and ANQGSEA. The V and J ends lost 7 bases and 7 bases, in that order; junction bases with no gene match: 13. The CDR3 contains 15 residues. CDR3 coding DNA: TGCAGCGGCCGGACCGGGACAGGGAGTAACGGGGAGCTGTTTTTT. Its protein is CSGRTGTGSNGELFF.

The rearrangement uses TRBV19 and TRBJ1-2; 7 bases map to TRBD1. This CDR3 contains 15 residues. Germline V gene sequence: CDR1 LNHDA, CDR2 SQIVND (reference sequence). Trimming took 5 bases from V and 4 from J; bases not matched to a gene: 10. CDR3 sequence (DNA): TGTGCCAGTAGTCCCGACAGGGCCTATGCCTATGGCTACACCTTC. It codes for CASSPDRAYAYGYTF.

V usage is TRBV27 and J usage is TRBJ1-1, with D possibly matching TRBD1 (6 bases). V was pared by 3 bases and J by 2 bases, with 13 bases between. There are 15 residues in the CDR3. In germline, CDR1 is MNHEY, CDR2 SMNVEV (reference sequence). The CDR3: CASSFSTQGNTEAFF. CDR3 DNA: TGTGCCAGCAGTTTCTCAACACAGGGTAACACTGAAGCTTTCTTT.

This clone came up a few times. The J gene is TRBJ2-3, the V gene TRBV6-6; 14 bases fit TRBD2. Germline CDR1 MNHNY, CDR2 SVGAGI (reference sequence). V was clipped by 5 bases and J by 4 bases; unmatched bases: 11. CDR3 length: 18 amino acids. The CDR3 loop reads CASSQPTGLAGVPDTQYF. The CDR3 bases are TGTGCCAGCAGTCAACCGACGGGACTAGCGGGAGTTCCAGATACGCAGTATTTT.

The CDR3 spells CASSSPTGGRQPQHF. The CDR3 nucleotides read TGTGCCAGCAGTTCCCCGACAGGGGGCAGACAGCCCCAGCATTTT. The V gene is TRBV28, the J gene TRBJ1-5; 10 nucleotides agree with TRBD1. The CDR3 is 15 residues long. Unmatched junction bases numbered 7, after V lost 4 bases and J lost 7 bases. Germline CDR1 MDHEN, CDR2 SYDVKM.